The 9 T cell receptor beta chains given below trace back to one sample, sequenced in a study of T-cell memory formation after mild COVID-19. TCRdb re-derived calls from the 5' RACE reads in MiXCR, one entry per CDR3 protein. This repertoire shows 350,000 to 450,000 distinct CDR3 sequences, around 24% found once; its top ten account for around 9%. Sample: PBMCs or a T cell subset sorted from them (not recorded which). The source of these receptors is an adult woman who had mild COVID-19 (a few samples of this study predate the infection). Cell type and time point are not known.

On this clonotype itself: One end of the junction fails to match germline, which may point to a read error. This sequence joins TRBV11-2 and TRBJ2-3; D might be TRBD1 or TRBD2, each matching 6 bases. The CDR3 is made up of 17 amino acids. Germline values: CDR1 SGHAT, CDR2 FQNNGV. The CDR3 protein is CASSLDLGGYSTDTQYF. The CDR3 DNA reads TGTGCCAGCAGCCTAGACCTAGGGGGGTATAGCACAGATACGCAGTATTTT. The full variable domain, rest sourced from reference TRBV11-2 and TRBJ2-3, is EAGVAQSPRYKIIEKRQSVAFWCNPISGHATLYWYQQILGQGPKLLIQFQNNGVVDDSQLPKDRFSAERLKGVDSTLKIQPAKLEDSAVYLCASSLDLGGYSTDTQYFGPGTRLTVL.

This chain connects TRBV14 to TRBJ1-1; no clear D gene. V lost 0 bases, J lost 1 base, and 6 bases lay in between. The germline CDR1 and CDR2 sequences are SGHDN and FVKESK. This CDR3 has 14 residues. The CDR3 nucleotides read TGTGCCAGCAGCCAAGAATCTGGGAACACTGAAGCTTTCTTT. This translates into CASSQESGNTEAFF.

V gene TRBV11-3 combines with J gene TRBJ2-7; maybe TRBD2 (6 bases). The V end lost 6 bases, the J end lost 2 bases, and 14 bases lay between the germline ends. The CDR3 contains 14 residues. From germline, CDR1 is SGHNT and CDR2 YENEEA. DNA for the CDR3: TGTGCCAGCAGTCCCCCGACTAGGCCCTACGAGCAGTACTTC. Translated, it gives CASSPPTRPYEQYF.

In its sample, this clonotype was seen a few times. The rearrangement joins TRBV5-5 to TRBJ1-5; D is possibly TRBD1 (6 bases). Trimming left V 4 bases short and J 6 bases short, with 20 bases between. Germline V gene lookup returns CDR1 SGHKS and CDR2 YYEKEE (reference sequence). The CDR3 runs to 16 residues. CDR3 sequence (DNA): TGTGCCAGCAGCCCCCGGTGGGGGGCGGTCGGTCAGCCCCAGCATTTT. Translation gives CASSPRWGAVGQPQHF.

This clonotype came up many times. The V and J genes are TRBV11-2 and TRBJ2-3; a weak D match, TRBD2 (6 bases). Germline loops: CDR1 SGHAT, CDR2 FQNNGV. Trimming pared 6 bases from V and 5 bases from J, leaving 24 bases between. The CDR3 is 17 residues long. The CDR3 nucleotides are TGTGCCAGCAGAATTCCTGGGGTCGGGAGACCGCGAGATACGCAGTATTTT. Translation gives CASRIPGVGRPRDTQYF.

This clonotype was picked up a small number of times. This rearrangement joins TRBV24-1 to TRBJ2-7, with TRBD2 as a possible D gene (5 bases). Between the trimmed V and J ends, which lost 4 bases and 7 bases, there was a span of 16 bases. This CDR3 spans 14 amino acids. Germline loops: CDR1 KGHDR, CDR2 SFDVKD. DNA for the CDR3: TGTGCCACCAGTGACCCCGGACGAGCGGAGGAGCAGTACTTC. Protein sequence: CATSDPGRAEEQYF.

This clonotype was picked up many times. This chain joins TRBV18 and TRBJ2-7; 8 positions agree with TRBD1. Trimming took 6 bases from V and 7 from J; bases not matched to a gene: 5. There are 12 residues in the CDR3. The V gene's germline CDR1 is KGHSH and CDR2 LQKENI. CDR3 sequence (DNA): TGTGCCAGCTCGCGGACAGGGCGGGAGCAGTACTTC. This encodes CASSRTGREQYF.

This chain uses TRBV18 with TRBJ2-1; D possibly corresponds to TRBD1 (6 bases). Germline CDR1 reads KGHSH; CDR2 reads LQKENI. V lost 0 bases and J 7 bases, leaving 7 bases between the germline ends. There are 13 residues in the CDR3. The CDR3 region is CASSPPTGNEQFF. CDR3 DNA sequence: TGTGCCAGCTCACCACCAACAGGGAATGAGCAGTTCTTC.

In this sample, this clonotype turned up once. This chain links TRBV29-1 with TRBJ1-5; D is perhaps TRBD1 (6 bases). From germline, CDR1 is SQVTM and CDR2 ANQGSEA. The CDR3 runs 11 residues. The V end lost 6 bases, the J end lost 15 bases, and 18 bases lay between the germline ends. The CDR3 here is CSVDTGLGVHF. As DNA, the CDR3 is TGCAGCGTGGACACAGGGCTGGGGGTGCATTTT.